The 29 T cell receptor beta chains presented below share a single source sample, sequenced in a study of blood T cell repertoires in COVID-19. Sequencing was performed with immunoSEQ multiplex PCR; in TCRdb, only in-frame clones are kept and a portion is missing. The sample contains about 250,000 clones, roughly 85% of which appear only once. Sequencing was carried out using peripheral blood. The source of these receptors is a man between 18 and 29 years old with active or convalescent COVID-19.

To note about this clone: The sample holds other DNA sequences that translate to the same CDR3. The chain links TRBV28 to TRBJ2-7, with a possible D match to TRBD2 (6 bases). Germline V gene lookup returns CDR1 MDHEN and CDR2 SYDVKM. The CDR3 spans 14 residues. The V and J ends lost 3 bases and 3 bases respectively, with 12 bases between them. DNA for the CDR3: TGTGCCAGCAGTTTGGGCGGGACCCTCTACGAGCAGTACTTC. This codes for CASSLGGTLYEQYF.

The genes are TRBV28 and TRBJ1-5; D gene unclear. Germline V gene lookup returns CDR1 MDHEN and CDR2 SYDVKM. V was shortened by 10 bases and J by 0 bases, with 7 bases between the two germline ends. The CDR3 has 12 residues. CDR3 loop: CATENSNQPQHF. CDR3 DNA sequence: TGTGCCACCGAGAATAGCAATCAGCCCCAGCATTTT. Full variable domain (rest looked up from reference TRBV28 and TRBJ1-5): DVKVTQSSRYLVKRTGEKVFLECVQDMDHENMFWYRQDPGLGLRLIYFSYDVKMKEKGDIPEGYSVSREKKERFSLILESASTNQTSMYLCATENSNQPQHFGDGTRLSIL.

The chain links TRBV28 to TRBJ2-7, with 8 bases identical to TRBD1. Germline CDR1 and CDR2: MDHEN and SYDVKM. The ends lost 3 bases at V and 6 bases at J; junction bases unmatched: 10. The CDR3 sequence is 15 residues long. The CDR3 DNA follows: TGTGCCAGCAGTTTTCCGGGACAGGTGTTAGTCGAGCAGTACTTC. Amino acids: CASSFPGQVLVEQYF.

The rearrangement uses TRBV27 and TRBJ2-7; D is undetermined. Germline V gives CDR1 MNHEY, CDR2 SMNVEV (reference sequence). The CDR3 loop spans 14 amino acids. Trimming pared 10 bases from V and 0 bases from J, leaving 16 bases between. CDR3 in DNA: TGTGCCACCTCCTCCGTGGCGGTCTCCTACGAGCAGTACTTC. Its protein is CATSSVAVSYEQYF.

The chain is built from TRBV4-2 and TRBJ1-5, with 9 bases aligning to TRBD1. The CDR3 extends over 16 amino acids. The V segment lost 0 bases and the J segment 6 bases; nucleotides outside the gene matches: 6. The germline V gene has CDR1 LGHNA and CDR2 YNFKEQ. The CDR3 sequence is CASSQEQTGGSQPQHF. The DNA for the CDR3 is TGTGCCAGCAGCCAAGAACAGACAGGGGGTAGTCAGCCCCAGCATTTT.

The chain recombines TRBV24-1 with TRBJ2-2, with D possibly matching TRBD1 (6 bases). The CDR3 is 14 amino acids. Trimming left V 3 bases short and J 7 bases short, with 11 bases between. CDR1 and CDR2 from the germline V gene are KGHDR and SFDVKD. CDR3 sequence: CATSDGGRGGELFF. The CDR3 DNA follows: TGTGCCACCAGTGATGGGGGCCGGGGCGGGGAGCTGTTTTTT.

The CDR3 here is CASSLSRGLYGYTF. CDR3 nucleotides: TGTGCCAGCAGTTTATCTAGGGGTCTCTATGGCTACACCTTC. The chain carries TRBV27 and TRBJ1-2; TRBD1 is a possible D gene (5 bases). V lost 0 bases and J lost 4, with 9 bases in between. The CDR3 is 14 amino acids. Per germline, CDR1 MNHEY and CDR2 SMNVEV (reference sequence).

V is TRBV15 and J is TRBJ2-1; TRBD2 matches 14 bases. Germline trimming cut 0 bases from V and 0 bases from J; bases unmatched to any gene: 4. This CDR3 is built from 19 residues. CDR1 is LNHNV, CDR2 YYDKDF, per germline (reference sequence). The CDR3 region has the DNA TGTGCCACCAGCAGAGATAAGGGGACTAGCGGGGGCTCCTACAATGAGCAGTTCTTC. It encodes CATSRDKGTSGGSYNEQFF. Variable domain in full (rest from reference TRBV15 and TRBJ2-1): DAMVIQNPRYQVTQFGKPVTLSCSQTLNHNVMYWYQQKSSQAPKLLFHYYDKDFNNEADTPDNFQSRRPNTSFCFLDIRSPGLGDTAMYLCATSRDKGTSGGSYNEQFFGPGTRLTVL.

This rearrangement joins TRBV7-3 to TRBJ2-7; 7 bases map to TRBD1. Germline V gene sequence: CDR1 SGHTA, CDR2 FQGTGA. V gave up 3 bases and J gave up 5 bases; unmatched junction bases: 4. The CDR3 loop spans 13 amino acids. The CDR3 coding sequence is TGTGCCAGCAGCTTGACAGGGACGGACGAGCAGTACTTC. Encoded protein: CASSLTGTDEQYF. The whole variable domain, filled in from reference TRBV7-3 and TRBJ2-7, reads GAGVSQTPSNKVTEKGKYVELRCDPISGHTALYWYRQSLGQGPEFLIYFQGTGAADDSGLPNDRFFAVRPEGSVSTLKIQRTERGDSAVYLCASSLTGTDEQYFGPGTRLTVT.

This clone was found a few times. The chain uses TRBV18 and TRBJ2-2; 8 bases match TRBD1. The germline gives CDR1 KGHSH, CDR2 LQKENI. V gave up 5 bases and J gave up 1 base; unmatched junction bases: 6. The CDR3 runs 16 residues. The chain's CDR3 is CASSSTGQGNTGELFF. CDR3 DNA sequence: TGTGCCAGCTCATCCACCGGACAGGGGAACACCGGGGAGCTGTTTTTT.

V and J are TRBV6-5 and TRBJ1-1; TRBD1 might be the D (5 bases). V was trimmed by 2 bases and J by 7 bases, leaving 20 bases between them. The germline V gene has CDR1 MNHEY and CDR2 SVGAGI. The CDR3 is 16 residues long. CDR3 protein: CASSYKAGGVLGEAFF. The CDR3 nucleotides are TGTGCCAGCAGTTACAAAGCGGGGGGGGTCTTGGGTGAAGCTTTCTTT.

This sequence joins TRBV7-3 and TRBJ2-1; 13 bases agree with TRBD2. CDR1 and CDR2 (germline): SGHTA, FQGTGA. V was pared by 5 bases and J by 5 bases, with 6 bases of the junction left unmatched. The CDR3 spans 16 residues. The CDR3 DNA follows: TGTGCCAGCAGCACCGGGACTAGCGGGACCAACAATGAGCAGTTCTTC. Residues: CASSTGTSGTNNEQFF.

This clone was seen only once. This sequence joins TRBV6-1 and TRBJ2-7; 13 bases line up with TRBD2. CDR3 length: 15 residues. With V trimmed by 5 bases and J by 3 bases, 4 bases remained unmatched. CDR1 and CDR2 from the germline V gene are MNHNS and SASEGT. DNA for the CDR3: TGTGCCAGCAGTCCCACTAGCGGGAGGGACTACGAGCAGTACTTC. Translated: CASSPTSGRDYEQYF.

J is TRBJ1-5 and V is TRBV28, with a weak D call TRBD1 (6 bases). This CDR3 is built from 15 residues. In germline, CDR1 is MDHEN, CDR2 SYDVKM. Trimming cost V 5 bases and J 1 base, with 12 bases left between them. The DNA for the CDR3 is TGTGCCAGCAGTCCCCCCCAGGGGAGCAATCAGCCCCAGCATTTT. It codes for CASSPPQGSNQPQHF.

The table lists this clone with a few counts. The identical CDR3 is also encoded by other nucleotide sequences in the sample. The rearrangement uses TRBV29-1 and TRBJ2-1, with 7 bases that match TRBD2. Germline CDR1 SQVTM, CDR2 ANQGSEA. The length of the CDR3 is 14 residues. Germline trimming cut 7 bases from V and 0 bases from J; bases unmatched to any gene: 6. For the CDR3, the DNA is TGCAGCGGCTCGCGCGGGAGCTCCTACAATGAGCAGTTCTTC. This encodes CSGSRGSSYNEQFF.

The genes are TRBV7-9 and TRBJ1-2, with D perhaps matching TRBD1 (6 bases). From germline, CDR1 is SEHNR and CDR2 FQNEAQ (reference sequence). The CDR3 covers 13 residues. V lost 5 bases and J lost 5, with 12 bases in between. Here the CDR3 reads CASSDNRVYGYTF. The CDR3 nucleotides read TGTGCCAGCAGCGACAACAGGGTGTATGGCTACACCTTC.

The rearrangement joins TRBV6-2 or TRBV6-3 to TRBJ1-2; D gene uncertain. V was shortened by 5 bases and J by 2 bases, with 15 bases between the two germline ends. The CDR3 runs to 15 residues. Per germline, CDR1 MNHEY and CDR2 SVGEGT. Here the CDR3 reads CASSNDGHLNYGYTF. The CDR3 DNA follows: TGTGCCAGCAGTAACGATGGGCATCTGAACTATGGCTACACCTTC.

This clone was seen a handful of times. V is TRBV5-6 and J is TRBJ1-1, with D hard to call. The CDR3 runs 13 residues. The V end lost 2 bases, the J end lost 4 bases, and 9 bases lay between the germline ends. Germline V gene data show CDR1 as SGHDT and CDR2 as YYEEEE. The CDR3, as DNA: TGTGCCAGCAGCTTTCCCGTCTCCACTGAAGCTTTCTTT. Amino acid sequence: CASSFPVSTEAFF.

V and J are TRBV7-8 and TRBJ1-2; D perhaps matches TRBD1 (5 bases). V shed 5 bases and J shed 4 bases, with 8 bases lying between them. The germline V gene encodes CDR1 SGHVS and CDR2 FQNEAQ. This CDR3 has 12 residues. CDR3 residues: CASSQGLYGYTF. CDR3 sequence (DNA): TGTGCCAGCAGCCAGGGACTCTATGGCTACACCTTC.

The CDR3 sequence: CASSQGQGALGNTIYF. CDR3 coding DNA: TGTGCCAGCAGCCAAGGACAGGGGGCGCTTGGAAACACCATATATTTT. This chain links TRBV3-1 (or the pseudogene TRBV3-2) with TRBJ1-3, with 10 positions matching TRBD1. Trimming cost V 1 base and J 3 bases; bases outside gene matches: 3. CDR1 is LGHDT and CDR2 is YNNKEL in the germline V gene (reference sequence). The CDR3 has 16 amino acids.

The chain combines TRBV11-2 with TRBJ1-1; D remains ambiguous. V gave up 5 bases and J gave up 8 bases, with 12 bases separating them. The germline V gene encodes CDR1 SGHAT and CDR2 FQNNGV. This CDR3 is 12 amino acids long. The chain's CDR3 is CASSPSGREAFF. The CDR3, as DNA: TGTGCCAGCAGCCCTAGCGGGAGAGAAGCTTTCTTT.

The V and J genes are TRBV12-3 or TRBV12-4 and TRBJ2-7; possibly TRBD1 for D (5 bases). V lost 1 base and J 3 bases, leaving 7 bases between the germline ends. The CDR3 is made up of 13 amino acids. The CDR3 DNA is TGTGCCAGCAGTTTAGGCAGGGACTACGAGCAGTACTTC. It yields the protein CASSLGRDYEQYF.

V usage is TRBV18 and J usage is TRBJ1-4, with D unclear. Trimming took 6 bases from V and 4 from J, leaving 9 bases between them. Looked up from germline, CDR1 is KGHSH and CDR2 is LQKENI. The CDR3 consists of 13 residues. The CDR3: CASSRQDNEKLFF. CDR3 DNA: TGTGCCAGCTCTAGGCAGGATAATGAAAAACTGTTTTTT.

The chain recombines TRBV9 with TRBJ2-1, with D possibly TRBD2 on 5 matching bases. V gave up 3 bases and J gave up 0 bases, with 10 bases separating them. CDR3 size: 15 residues. Germline CDR1 is SGDLS and CDR2 is YYNGEE. For the CDR3, the DNA is TGTGCCAGCAGCGCCACGGACTTCTCCTACAATGAGCAGTTCTTC. This translates into CASSATDFSYNEQFF.

The chain combines TRBV6-1 with TRBJ1-2; D is uncertain. Germline CDR1 MNHNS, CDR2 SASEGT. Trimming stripped 2 bases from V and 3 bases from J, with 7 bases between. This CDR3 spans 13 amino acids. The DNA of the CDR3 is TGTGCCAGCAGTGAAAACCGGTACTATGGCTACACCTTC. Its translation: CASSENRYYGYTF.

This clone was seen many times. J is TRBJ2-7 and V is TRBV6-1; 7 nucleotides agree with TRBD2. The CDR3 is made up of 15 amino acids. V lost 2 bases and J lost 4; bases outside the gene matches: 8. Germline CDR1 reads MNHNS; CDR2 reads SASEGT. The CDR3 here is CASSEPTDSGYEQYF. CDR3 sequence (DNA): TGTGCCAGCAGTGAACCAACGGATAGCGGGTACGAGCAGTACTTC.

The chain has TRBV24-1 and TRBJ2-3, with unresolved D. V was trimmed by 3 bases and J by 0 bases, leaving 12 bases between them. Germline CDR1 reads KGHDR; CDR2 reads SFDVKD. This CDR3 comprises 16 residues. In DNA, the CDR3 is TGTGCCACCAGTGATAAGAGATCCCCTAGCACAGATACGCAGTATTTT. It yields the protein CATSDKRSPSTDTQYF.

The rearrangement links TRBV7-9 to TRBJ2-1; 7 nucleotides align to TRBD2. Germline V lookup: CDR1 SEHNR, CDR2 FQNEAQ (reference sequence). J gave up 10 bases and V 4 bases, and 16 bases lay outside the gene matches. The CDR3 extends over 16 amino acids. The CDR3 reads CASSSTTGLVGREQFF. Written as DNA, the CDR3 is TGTGCCAGCAGCTCAACGACCGGACTAGTTGGACGCGAGCAGTTCTTC.

The chain recombines TRBV18 with TRBJ2-3, with 9 nucleotides matching TRBD2. Germline V lookup: CDR1 KGHSH, CDR2 LQKENI. The CDR3 extends over 16 amino acids. The ends lost 3 bases at V and 6 bases at J; junction bases unmatched: 10. CDR3 DNA: TGTGCCAGCTCACCCTTACCGGGACTAGCAGCGGATACGCAGTATTTT. Translating gives CASSPLPGLAADTQYF. Using reference TRBV18 and TRBJ2-3 for the parts outside the CDR3, the full variable domain is NAGVMQNPRHLVRRRGQEARLRCSPMKGHSHVYWYRQLPEEGLKFMVYLQKENIIDESGMPKERFSAEFPKEGPSILRIQQVVRGDSAAYFCASSPLPGLAADTQYFGPGTRLTVL.